The subject of this entry is one T cell receptor beta chain. V lost 4 bases and J lost 8; bases outside the gene matches: 3. There are 13 residues in the CDR3. The germline V gene has CDR1 SGHDN and CDR2 FVKESK. Clones were read by immunoSEQ multiplex PCR, and TCRdb kept only the in-frame ones, dropping some. The sample records a few hundred thousand clones, less than 90% being singletons. This specimen belongs to a study of blood T cell repertoires in COVID-19. The gene calls are TRBV14 and TRBJ1-4; TRBD1 agrees at 8 bases. Sequenced material: PBMCs or T cells enriched from blood (not recorded which). The TCR was taken from a woman aged 25 to 45 who had been exposed to COVID-19. The CDR3: CASSLWTGEKLFF. CDR3 DNA sequence: TGTGCCAGCAGCCTGTGGACAGGGGAAAAACTGTTTTTT.